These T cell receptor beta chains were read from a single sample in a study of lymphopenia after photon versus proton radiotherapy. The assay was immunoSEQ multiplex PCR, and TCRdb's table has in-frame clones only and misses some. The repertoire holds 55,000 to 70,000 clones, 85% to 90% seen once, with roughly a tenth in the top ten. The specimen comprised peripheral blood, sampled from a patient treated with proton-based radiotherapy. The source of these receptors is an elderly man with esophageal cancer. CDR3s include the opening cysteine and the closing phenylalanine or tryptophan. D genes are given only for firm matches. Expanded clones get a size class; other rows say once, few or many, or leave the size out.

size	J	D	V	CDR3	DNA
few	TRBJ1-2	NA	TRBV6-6	CASSSTARGYGYTF	TGTGCCAGCAGTTCCACGGCCCGGGGCTATGGCTACACCTTC
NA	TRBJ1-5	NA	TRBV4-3	CASSQDLFQPQHF	TGCGCCAGCAGCCAAGATCTATTTCAGCCCCAGCATTTT
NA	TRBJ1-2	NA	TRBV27	CASGSPYMGPTF	TGTGCCAGCGGCTCCCCTTACATGGGCCCCACCTTC
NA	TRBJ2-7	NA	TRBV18	CASSPSGDPYEQYF	TGTGCCAGCTCACCCTCGGGAGACCCCTACGAGCAGTACTTC
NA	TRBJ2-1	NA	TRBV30	CAWSIYGGISEQFF	TGTGCCTGGAGTATCTACGGAGGAATTAGTGAGCAGTTCTTC
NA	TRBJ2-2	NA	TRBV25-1	CASSEGGELFF	TGTGCCAGCAGCGAGGGGGGGGAGCTGTTTTTT
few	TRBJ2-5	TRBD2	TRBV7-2	CASSNVAGSQETQYF	TGTGCCAGCAGCAATGTAGCGGGATCCCAAGAGACCCAGTACTTC
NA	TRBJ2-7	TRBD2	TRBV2	CASRPELAGDAEQYF	TGTGCCAGCAGGCCGGAACTAGCGGGGGATGCCGAGCAGTACTTC
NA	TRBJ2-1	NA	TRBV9	CASSPEVAVRYNEQFF	TGTGCCAGCAGCCCAGAGGTGGCGGTTCGGTACAATGAGCAGTTCTTC
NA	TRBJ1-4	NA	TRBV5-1	CASSLDGNEKLFF	TGCGCCAGCAGCTTGGACGGGAATGAAAAACTGTTTTTT
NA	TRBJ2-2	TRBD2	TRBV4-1	CASSQDLAGANTGELFF	TGCGCCAGCAGCCAAGATTTAGCGGGAGCGAACACCGGGGAGCTGTTTTTT
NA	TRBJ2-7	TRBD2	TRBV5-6	CASSLGLAGAGYEQYF	TGTGCCAGCAGCTTGGGACTAGCGGGAGCGGGCTACGAGCAGTACTTC
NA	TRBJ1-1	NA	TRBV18	CASSLGGGMNTEAFF	TGTGCCAGCTCCCTCGGCGGAGGGATGAACACTGAAGCTTTCTTT
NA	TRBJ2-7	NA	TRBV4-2	CASSLDLGADEQYF	TGTGCCAGCAGCCTTGATCTAGGAGCGGACGAGCAGTACTTC
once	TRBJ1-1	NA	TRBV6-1	CASSEPVGLTGQNTEAFF	TGTGCCAGCAGTGAACCAGTGGGTTTGACAGGACAGAACACTGAAGCTTTCTTT
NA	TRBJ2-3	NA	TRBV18	CASSDSARTDTQYF	TGTGCCAGCTCTGATAGCGCCCGCACAGATACGCAGTATTTT
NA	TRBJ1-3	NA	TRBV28	CASSKLATGNTIYF	TGTGCCAGCAGTAAATTGGCCACTGGAAACACCATATATTTT
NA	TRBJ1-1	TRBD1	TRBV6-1	CASREDRGGTEAFF	TGTGCCAGCAGAGAGGACAGGGGAGGCACTGAAGCTTTCTTT
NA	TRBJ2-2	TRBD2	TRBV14	CASSQVLAGSGELFF	TGTGCCAGCAGCCAAGTGTTAGCGGGGTCAGGGGAGCTGTTTTTT
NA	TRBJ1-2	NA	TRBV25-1	CASSGSGQGHPRGYTF	TGTGCCAGCAGTGGGTCGGGGCAGGGGCATCCGAGAGGCTACACCTTC
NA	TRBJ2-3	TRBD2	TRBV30	CAWINQGLAFMDTQYF	TGTGCCTGGATTAACCAGGGACTAGCGTTCATGGATACGCAGTATTTT
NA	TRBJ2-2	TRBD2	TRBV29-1	CSVEEAGAGELFF	TGCAGCGTTGAAGAGGCGGGGGCCGGGGAGCTGTTTTTT
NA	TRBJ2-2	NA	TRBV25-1	CASSEFTGRPGELFF	TGTGCCAGCAGTGAATTCACAGGGAGGCCCGGGGAGCTGTTTTTT